The present T cell receptor beta chain was sequenced within a study of OX40 agonist ivuxolimab in advanced cancers. The CDR3 runs to 13 residues. Germline values: CDR1 SGHTA, CDR2 FQGNSA. The V segment lost 4 bases and the J segment 6 bases; nucleotides outside the gene matches: 4. The repertoire was sequenced with immunoSEQ multiplex PCR; TCRdb's copy has only in-frame clones and lacks some. The table lists some 39,000 clones, roughly three quarters of them singletons. Comment on this clone: Antigen specificity is unknown.

Points from the study as a whole: CD8+ T cells averaged more expanded clones than CD4+.

This specimen was CD4+ or CD8+ T cells sorted from blood, taken in a trial of the OX40 agonist ivuxolimab. This receptor was identified in an adult with an advanced solid tumor such as melanoma, head and neck, liver or kidney cancer. The gene calls are TRBV7-2 and TRBJ2-7; TRBD1 matches 9 bases. CDR3 DNA sequence: TGTGCCAGCAGCTGGGACAGGGTGTCCGAGCAGTACTTC. Its translation: CASSWDRVSEQYF.